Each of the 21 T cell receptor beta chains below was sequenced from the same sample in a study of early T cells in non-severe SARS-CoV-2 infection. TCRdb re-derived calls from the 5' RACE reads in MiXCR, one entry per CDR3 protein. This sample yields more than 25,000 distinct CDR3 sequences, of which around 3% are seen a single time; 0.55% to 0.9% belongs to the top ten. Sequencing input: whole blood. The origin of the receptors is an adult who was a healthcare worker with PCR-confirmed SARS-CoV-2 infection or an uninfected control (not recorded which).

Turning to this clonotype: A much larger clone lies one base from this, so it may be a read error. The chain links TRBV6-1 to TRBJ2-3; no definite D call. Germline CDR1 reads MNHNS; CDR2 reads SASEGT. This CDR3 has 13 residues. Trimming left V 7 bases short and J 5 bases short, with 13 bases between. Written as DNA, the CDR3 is TGTGCCAGCAACAACCCTTCCATAGATACGCAGTATTTT. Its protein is CASNNPSIDTQYF.

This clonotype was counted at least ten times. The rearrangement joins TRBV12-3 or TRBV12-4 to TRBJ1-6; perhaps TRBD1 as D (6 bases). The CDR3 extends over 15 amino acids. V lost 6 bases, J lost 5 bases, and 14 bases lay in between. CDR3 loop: CASSLRGGHNSPLHF. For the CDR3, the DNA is TGTGCCAGCAGCCTCCGGGGGGGGCATAATTCACCCCTCCACTTT.

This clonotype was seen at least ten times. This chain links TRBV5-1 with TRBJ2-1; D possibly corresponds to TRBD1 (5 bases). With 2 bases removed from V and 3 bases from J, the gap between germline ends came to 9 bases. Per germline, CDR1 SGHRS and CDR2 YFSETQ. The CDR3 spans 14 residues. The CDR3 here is CASSLQANYNEQFF. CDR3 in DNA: TGCGCCAGCAGCTTACAGGCGAACTACAATGAGCAGTTCTTC.

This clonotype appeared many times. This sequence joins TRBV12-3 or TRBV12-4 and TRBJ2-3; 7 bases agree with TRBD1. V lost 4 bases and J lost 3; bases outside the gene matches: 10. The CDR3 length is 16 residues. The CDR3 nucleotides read TGTGCCAGCAGTTCGAGCCTCGGGACAGTAACAGATACGCAGTATTTT. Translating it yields CASSSSLGTVTDTQYF.

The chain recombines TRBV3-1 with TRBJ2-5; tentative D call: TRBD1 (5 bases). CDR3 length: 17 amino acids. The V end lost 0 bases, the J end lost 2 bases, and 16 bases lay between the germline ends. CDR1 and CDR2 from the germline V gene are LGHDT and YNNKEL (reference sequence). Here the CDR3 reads CASSQDLGRAGQETQYF. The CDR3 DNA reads TGTGCCAGCAGCCAAGATTTGGGCAGGGCTGGGCAAGAGACCCAGTACTTC.

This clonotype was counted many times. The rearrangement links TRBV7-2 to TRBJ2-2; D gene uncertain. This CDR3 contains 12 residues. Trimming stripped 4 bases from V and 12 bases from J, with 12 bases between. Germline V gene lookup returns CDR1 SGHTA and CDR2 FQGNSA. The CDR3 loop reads CASSSYIEQLFF. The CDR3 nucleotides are TGTGCCAGCAGCTCTTACATCGAACAGCTGTTTTTT.

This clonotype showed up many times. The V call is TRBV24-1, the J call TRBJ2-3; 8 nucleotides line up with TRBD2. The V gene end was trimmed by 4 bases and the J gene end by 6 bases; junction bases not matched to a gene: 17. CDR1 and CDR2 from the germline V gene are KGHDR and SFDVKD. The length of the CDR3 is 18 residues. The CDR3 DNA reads TGTGCCACCAGTGACCCTACGCGCGGGGGGAGCCTGCGGGATACGCAGTATTTT. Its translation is CATSDPTRGGSLRDTQYF.

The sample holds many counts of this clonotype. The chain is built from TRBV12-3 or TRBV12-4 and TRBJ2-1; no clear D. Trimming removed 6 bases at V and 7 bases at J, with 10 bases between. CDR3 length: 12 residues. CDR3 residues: CASSTSRNEQFF. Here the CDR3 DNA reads TGTGCCAGCAGCACTTCTAGGAATGAGCAGTTCTTC.

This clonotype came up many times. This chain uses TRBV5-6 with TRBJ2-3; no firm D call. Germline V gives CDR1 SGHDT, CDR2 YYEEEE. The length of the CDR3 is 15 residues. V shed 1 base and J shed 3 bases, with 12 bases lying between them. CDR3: CASSLPRSGTDTQYF. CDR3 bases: TGTGCCAGCAGCTTGCCAAGGTCCGGGACAGATACGCAGTATTTT. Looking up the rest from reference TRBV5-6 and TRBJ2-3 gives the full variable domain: DAGVTQSPTHLIKTRGQQVTLRCSPKSGHDTVSWYQQALGQGPQFIFQYYEEEERQRGNFPDRFSGHQFPNYSSELNVNALLLGDSALYLCASSLPRSGTDTQYFGPGTRLTVL.

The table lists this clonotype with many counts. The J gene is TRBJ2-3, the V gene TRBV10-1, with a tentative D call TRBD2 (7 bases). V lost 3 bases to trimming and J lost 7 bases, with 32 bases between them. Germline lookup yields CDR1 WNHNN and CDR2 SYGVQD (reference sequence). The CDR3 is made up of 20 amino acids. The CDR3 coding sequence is TGCGCCAGCAGTGAATCTAGGGCTTTGGCGGGGGCCTTGGGAGGTCATACGCAGTATTTT. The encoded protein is CASSESRALAGALGGHTQYF.

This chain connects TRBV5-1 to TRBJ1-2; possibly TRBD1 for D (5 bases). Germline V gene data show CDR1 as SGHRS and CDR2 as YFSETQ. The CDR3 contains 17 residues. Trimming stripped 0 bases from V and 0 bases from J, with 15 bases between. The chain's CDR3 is CASSLDVTETANYGYTF. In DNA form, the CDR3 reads TGCGCCAGCAGCTTGGATGTCACAGAGACAGCTAACTATGGCTACACCTTC.

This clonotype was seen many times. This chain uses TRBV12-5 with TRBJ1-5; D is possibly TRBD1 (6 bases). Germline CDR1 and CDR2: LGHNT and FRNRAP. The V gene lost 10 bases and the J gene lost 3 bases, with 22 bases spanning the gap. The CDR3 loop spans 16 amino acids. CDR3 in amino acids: CATLFSPGETNQPQHF. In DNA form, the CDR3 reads TGTGCTACTCTGTTCTCCCCAGGGGAAACCAATCAGCCCCAGCATTTT.

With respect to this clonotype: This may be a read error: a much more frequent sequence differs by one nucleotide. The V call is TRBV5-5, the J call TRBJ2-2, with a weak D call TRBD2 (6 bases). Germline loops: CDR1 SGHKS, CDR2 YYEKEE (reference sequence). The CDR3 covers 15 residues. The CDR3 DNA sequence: TGTGCCAACAGCTTGTGGAGGGGGAACACCGGGGAGCTGTTTTTT. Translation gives CANSLWRGNTGELFF.

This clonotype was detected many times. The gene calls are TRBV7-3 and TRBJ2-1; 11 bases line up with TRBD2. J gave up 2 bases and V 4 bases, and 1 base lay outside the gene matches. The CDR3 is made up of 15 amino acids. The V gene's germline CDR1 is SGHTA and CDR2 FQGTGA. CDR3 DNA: TGTGCCAGCAGCTGGGGACTAGCGGCCTACAATGAGCAGTTCTTC. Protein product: CASSWGLAAYNEQFF.

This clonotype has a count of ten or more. DNA of the CDR3: TGTGCCAGCAGTCCTCGGGTCAGGCAACTTAATAGCAATCAGCCCCAGCATTTT. This sequence encodes CASSPRVRQLNSNQPQHF. The chain carries TRBV12-3 or TRBV12-4 and TRBJ1-5; D gene uncertain. This CDR3 has 18 residues. Trimming stripped 5 bases from V and 0 bases from J, with 20 bases between.

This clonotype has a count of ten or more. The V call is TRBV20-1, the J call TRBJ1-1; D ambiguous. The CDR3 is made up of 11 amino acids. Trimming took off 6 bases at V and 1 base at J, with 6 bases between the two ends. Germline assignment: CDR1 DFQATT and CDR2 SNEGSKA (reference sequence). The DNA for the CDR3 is TGCAGTGCCAAAAAGAACACTGAAGCTTTCTTT. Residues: CSAKKNTEAFF.

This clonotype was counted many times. DNA of the CDR3: TGCAGTGCTAGTGCGTCGGGGAGTCAATATTTATACAATGAGCAGTTCTTC. It is translated as CSASASGSQYLYNEQFF. The chain uses TRBV20-1 and TRBJ2-1; tentatively, D is TRBD2 (5 bases). Trimming took off 3 bases at V and 4 bases at J, with 22 bases between the two ends. The CDR3 length is 17 residues. CDR1 and CDR2 (germline): DFQATT, SNEGSKA (reference sequence).

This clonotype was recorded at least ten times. The DNA for the CDR3 is TGTGCCAGCAGCGTAGACCGGACAGGGGGTTTTAGTTCACCCCTCCACTTT. This translates into CASSVDRTGGFSSPLHF. The chain links TRBV9 to TRBJ1-6; the match to TRBD1 covers 10 bases. Germline-derived CDR1 and CDR2 are SGDLS and YYNGEE. V dropped 0 bases and J dropped 9; count of bases not matched to a gene: 9. The CDR3 covers 17 residues.

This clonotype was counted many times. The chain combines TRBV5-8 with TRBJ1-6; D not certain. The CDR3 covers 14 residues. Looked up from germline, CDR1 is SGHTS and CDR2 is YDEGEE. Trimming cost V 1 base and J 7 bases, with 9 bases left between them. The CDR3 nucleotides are TGTGCCAGCAGCTTGTATGAGGTGAATTCACCCCTCCACTTT. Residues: CASSLYEVNSPLHF.

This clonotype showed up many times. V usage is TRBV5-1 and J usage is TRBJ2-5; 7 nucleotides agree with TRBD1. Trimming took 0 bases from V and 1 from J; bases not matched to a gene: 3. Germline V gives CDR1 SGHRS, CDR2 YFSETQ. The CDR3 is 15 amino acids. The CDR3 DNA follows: TGCGCCAGCAGCTTGGACAGGGGAACCCAAGAGACCCAGTACTTC. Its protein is CASSLDRGTQETQYF.

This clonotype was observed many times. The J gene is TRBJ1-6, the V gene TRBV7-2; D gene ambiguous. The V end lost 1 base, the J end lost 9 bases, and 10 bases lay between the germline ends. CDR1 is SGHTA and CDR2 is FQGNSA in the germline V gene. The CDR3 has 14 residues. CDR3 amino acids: CASSLGGPTSPLHF. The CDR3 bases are TGTGCCAGCAGCTTAGGGGGTCCAACTTCACCCCTCCACTTT. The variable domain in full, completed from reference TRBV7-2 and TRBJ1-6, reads GAGVSQSPSNKVTEKGKDVELRCDPISGHTALYWYRQSLGQGLEFLIYFQGNSAPDKSGLPSDRFSAERTGGSVSTLTIQRTQQEDSAVYLCASSLGGPTSPLHFGNGTRLTVT.